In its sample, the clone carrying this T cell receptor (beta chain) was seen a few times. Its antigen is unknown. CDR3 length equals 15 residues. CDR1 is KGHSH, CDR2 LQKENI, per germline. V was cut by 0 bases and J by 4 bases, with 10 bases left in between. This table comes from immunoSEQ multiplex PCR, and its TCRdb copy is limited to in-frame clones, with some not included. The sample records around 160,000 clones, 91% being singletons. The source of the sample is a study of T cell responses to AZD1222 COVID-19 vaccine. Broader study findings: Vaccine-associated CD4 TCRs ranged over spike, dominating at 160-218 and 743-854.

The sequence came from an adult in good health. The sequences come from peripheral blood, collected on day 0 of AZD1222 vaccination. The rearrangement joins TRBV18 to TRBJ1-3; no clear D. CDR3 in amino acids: CASSPPNRSGNTIYF. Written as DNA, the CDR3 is TGTGCCAGCTCACCACCCAACCGATCCGGAAACACCATATATTTT.